The following is a T cell receptor (beta chain) sequence with its context. This CDR3 has 17 residues. Trimming left V 6 bases short and J 0 bases short, with 20 bases between. CDR1 is SNHLY, CDR2 FYNNEI, per germline. The data were taken from a study of technical replicates of blood from a few donors. Only in-frame clones appear in the TCRdb table, and some are missing; sequencing was by immunoSEQ multiplex PCR. The sample has around 15,000 clones, about nine tenths seen once. Sequencing was carried out using PBMCs. The chain links TRBV2 to TRBJ1-1, with D perhaps TRBD1 (6 bases). The TCR was taken from a human donor in good health. CDR3 DNA: TGTGCCAGCAGCCCATGGATCCCCGGGACACTGAACACTGAAGCTTTCTTT. Protein: CASSPWIPGTLNTEAFF. The full variable domain, rest sourced from reference TRBV2 and TRBJ1-1, is EPEVTQTPSHQVTQMGQEVILRCVPISNHLYFYWYRQILGQKVEFLVSFYNNEISEKSEIFDDQFSVERPDGSNFTLKIRSTKLEDSAMYFCASSPWIPGTLNTEAFFGQGTRLTVV.